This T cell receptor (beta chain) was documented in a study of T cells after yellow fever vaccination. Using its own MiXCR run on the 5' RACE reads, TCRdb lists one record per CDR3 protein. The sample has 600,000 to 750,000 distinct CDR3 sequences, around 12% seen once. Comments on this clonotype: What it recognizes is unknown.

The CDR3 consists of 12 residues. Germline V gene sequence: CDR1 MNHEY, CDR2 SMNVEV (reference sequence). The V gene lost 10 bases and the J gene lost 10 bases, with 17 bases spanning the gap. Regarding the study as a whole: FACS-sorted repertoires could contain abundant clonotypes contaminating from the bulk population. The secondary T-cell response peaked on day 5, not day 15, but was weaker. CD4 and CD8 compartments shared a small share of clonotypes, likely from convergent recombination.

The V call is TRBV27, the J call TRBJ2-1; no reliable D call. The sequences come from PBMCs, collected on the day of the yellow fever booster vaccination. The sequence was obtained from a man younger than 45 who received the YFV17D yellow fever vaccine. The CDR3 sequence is CATRTRSEEQFF. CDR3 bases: TGTGCCACTCGGACCCGCAGTGAGGAGCAGTTCTTC.